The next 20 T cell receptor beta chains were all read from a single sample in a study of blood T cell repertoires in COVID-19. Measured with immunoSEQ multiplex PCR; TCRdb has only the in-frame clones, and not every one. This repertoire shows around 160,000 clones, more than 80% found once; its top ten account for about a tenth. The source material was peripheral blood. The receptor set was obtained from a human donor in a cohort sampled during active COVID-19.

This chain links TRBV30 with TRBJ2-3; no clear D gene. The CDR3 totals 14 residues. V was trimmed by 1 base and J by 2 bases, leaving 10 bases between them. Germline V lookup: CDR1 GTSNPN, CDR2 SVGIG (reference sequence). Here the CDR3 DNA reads TGTGCCTGGAGTGCTCACTTCTCCACAGATACGCAGTATTTT. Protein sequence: CAWSAHFSTDTQYF.

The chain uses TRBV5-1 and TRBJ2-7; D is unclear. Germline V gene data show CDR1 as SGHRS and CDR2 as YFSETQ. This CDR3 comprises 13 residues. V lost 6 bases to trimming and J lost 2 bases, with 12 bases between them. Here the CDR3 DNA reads TGCGCCAGCAAATGGGCCAATACCTACGAGCAGTACTTC. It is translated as CASKWANTYEQYF. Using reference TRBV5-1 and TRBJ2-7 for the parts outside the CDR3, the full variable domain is KAGVTQTPRYLIKTRGQQVTLSCSPISGHRSVSWYQQTPGQGLQFLFEYFSETQRNKGNFPGRFSGRQFSNSRSEMNVSTLELGDSALYLCASKWANTYEQYFGPGTRLTVT.

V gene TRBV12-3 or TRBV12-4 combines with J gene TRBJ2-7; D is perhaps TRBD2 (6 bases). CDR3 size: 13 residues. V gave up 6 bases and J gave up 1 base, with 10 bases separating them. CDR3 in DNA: TGTGCCAGCAGGAGGGGACTTTCCTACGAGCAGTACTTC. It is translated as CASRRGLSYEQYF.

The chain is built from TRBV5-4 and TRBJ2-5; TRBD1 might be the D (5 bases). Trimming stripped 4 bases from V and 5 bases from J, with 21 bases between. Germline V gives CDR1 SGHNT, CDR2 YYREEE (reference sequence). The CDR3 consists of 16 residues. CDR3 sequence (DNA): TGTGCCAGCAGCACATCAGACACAGGCGTCCTGGAGACCCAGTACTTC. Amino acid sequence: CASSTSDTGVLETQYF.

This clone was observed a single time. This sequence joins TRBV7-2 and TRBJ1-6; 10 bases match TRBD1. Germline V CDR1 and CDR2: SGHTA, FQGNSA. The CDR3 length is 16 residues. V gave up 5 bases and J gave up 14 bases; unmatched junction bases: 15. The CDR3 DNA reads TGTGCCAGCAGCCCCAGGACAGGGGGGGAGACTTCGTCCCTCCACTTT. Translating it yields CASSPRTGGETSSLHF.

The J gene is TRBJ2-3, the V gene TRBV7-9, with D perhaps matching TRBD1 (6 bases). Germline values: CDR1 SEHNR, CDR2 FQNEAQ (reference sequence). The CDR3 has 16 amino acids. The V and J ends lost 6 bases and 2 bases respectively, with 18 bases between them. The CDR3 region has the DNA TGTGCCAGCAGTCCTGGGGTAGGGGGTAACACAGATACGCAGTATTTT. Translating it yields CASSPGVGGNTDTQYF.

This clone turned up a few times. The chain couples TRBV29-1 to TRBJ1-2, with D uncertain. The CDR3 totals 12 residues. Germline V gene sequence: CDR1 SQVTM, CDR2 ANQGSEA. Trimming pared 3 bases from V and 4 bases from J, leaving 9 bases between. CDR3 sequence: CSVDGSLYGYTF. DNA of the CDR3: TGCAGCGTTGACGGGAGTCTCTATGGCTACACCTTC.

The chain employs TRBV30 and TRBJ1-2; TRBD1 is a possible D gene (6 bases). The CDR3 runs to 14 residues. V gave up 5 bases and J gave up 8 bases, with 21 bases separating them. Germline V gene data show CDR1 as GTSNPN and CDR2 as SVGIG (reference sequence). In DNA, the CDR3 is TGTGCCTGGGCTGGGGACACCCAATCGGGGGGCTACACCTTC. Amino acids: CAWAGDTQSGGYTF.

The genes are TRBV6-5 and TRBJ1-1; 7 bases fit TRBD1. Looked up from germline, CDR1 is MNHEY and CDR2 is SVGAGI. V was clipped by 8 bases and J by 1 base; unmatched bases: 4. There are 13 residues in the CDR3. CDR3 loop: CASWGQPNTEAFF. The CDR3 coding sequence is TGTGCCAGCTGGGGACAGCCGAACACTGAAGCTTTCTTT.

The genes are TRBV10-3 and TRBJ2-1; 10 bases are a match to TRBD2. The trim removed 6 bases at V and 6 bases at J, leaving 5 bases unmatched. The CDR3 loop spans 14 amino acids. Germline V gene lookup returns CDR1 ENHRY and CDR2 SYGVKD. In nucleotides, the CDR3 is TGTGCCATCAGCGGTAGCGGGAGGAGCAATGAGCAGTTCTTC. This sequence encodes CAISGSGRSNEQFF.

DNA of the CDR3: TGTGCCAGCAGTTTTCGGGACCAGGCCCTGGGGGGTGGCTACACCTTC. Its protein product is CASSFRDQALGGGYTF. The genes are TRBV27 and TRBJ1-2; TRBD1 is a possible D gene (5 bases). Trimming shortened V by 3 bases and J by 7 bases, and 21 bases separated the two germline ends. Germline V lookup: CDR1 MNHEY, CDR2 SMNVEV (reference sequence). The CDR3 extends over 16 amino acids.

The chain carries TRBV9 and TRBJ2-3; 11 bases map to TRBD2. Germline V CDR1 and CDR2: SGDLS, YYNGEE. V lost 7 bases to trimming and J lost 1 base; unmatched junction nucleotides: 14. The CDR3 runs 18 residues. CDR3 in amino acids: CASGTNPTSGVGTDTQYF. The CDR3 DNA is TGTGCCAGCGGGACTAACCCGACTAGCGGGGTGGGCACAGATACGCAGTATTTT.

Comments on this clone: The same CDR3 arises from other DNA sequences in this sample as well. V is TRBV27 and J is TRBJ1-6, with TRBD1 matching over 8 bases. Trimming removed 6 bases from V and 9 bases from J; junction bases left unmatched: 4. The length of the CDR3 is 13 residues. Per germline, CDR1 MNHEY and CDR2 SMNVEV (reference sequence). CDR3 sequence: CASRGQGGSPLHF. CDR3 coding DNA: TGTGCCAGCAGAGGACAGGGCGGTTCACCCCTCCACTTT.

DNA of the CDR3: TGTGCCAGCAGCTTAGATCGGGGGACCTCAAGCTCCTACGAGCAGTACTTC. Its translation: CASSLDRGTSSSYEQYF. The chain joins TRBV11-2 to TRBJ2-7; TRBD2 is a possible D gene (6 bases). The CDR3 extends over 17 amino acids. Per the germline V gene, CDR1 is SGHAT and CDR2 is FQNNGV. V was cut by 0 bases and J by 0 bases, with 15 bases left in between. Full variable domain (rest looked up from reference TRBV11-2 and TRBJ2-7): EAGVAQSPRYKIIEKRQSVAFWCNPISGHATLYWYQQILGQGPKLLIQFQNNGVVDDSQLPKDRFSAERLKGVDSTLKIQPAKLEDSAVYLCASSLDRGTSSSYEQYFGPGTRLTVT.

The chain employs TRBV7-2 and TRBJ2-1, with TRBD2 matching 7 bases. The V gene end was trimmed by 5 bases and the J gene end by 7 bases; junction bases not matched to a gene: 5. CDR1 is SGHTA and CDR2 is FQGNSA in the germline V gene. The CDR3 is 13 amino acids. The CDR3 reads CASSPTAGNEQFF. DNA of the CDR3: TGTGCCAGCAGCCCAACAGCGGGAAATGAGCAGTTCTTC.

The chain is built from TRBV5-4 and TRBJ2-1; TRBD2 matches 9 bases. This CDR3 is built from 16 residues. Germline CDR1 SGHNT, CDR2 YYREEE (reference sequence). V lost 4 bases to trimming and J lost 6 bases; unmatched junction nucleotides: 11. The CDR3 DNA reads TGTGCCAGCAGCACATGGGGGACTAGCTCCCCCAATGAGCAGTTCTTC. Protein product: CASSTWGTSSPNEQFF. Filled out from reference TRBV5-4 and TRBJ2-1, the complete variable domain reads ETGVTQSPTHLIKTRGQQVTLRCSSQSGHNTVSWYQQALGQGPQFIFQYYREEENGRGNFPPRFSGLQFPNYSSELNVNALELDDSALYLCASSTWGTSSPNEQFFGPGTRLTVL.

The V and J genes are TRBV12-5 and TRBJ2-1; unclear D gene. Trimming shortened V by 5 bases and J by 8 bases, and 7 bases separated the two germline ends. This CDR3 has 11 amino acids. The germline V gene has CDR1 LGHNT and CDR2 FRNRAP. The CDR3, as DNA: TGTGCTAGTGGTCCCCTCCATGAGCAGTTCTTC. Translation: CASGPLHEQFF.

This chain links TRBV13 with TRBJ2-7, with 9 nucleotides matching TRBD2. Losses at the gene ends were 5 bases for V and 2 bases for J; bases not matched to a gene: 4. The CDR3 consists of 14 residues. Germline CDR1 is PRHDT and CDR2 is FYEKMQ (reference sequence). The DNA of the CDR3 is TGTGCCAGCAGCAGGGGCGGGGGGGCCTACGAGCAGTACTTC. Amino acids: CASSRGGGAYEQYF.

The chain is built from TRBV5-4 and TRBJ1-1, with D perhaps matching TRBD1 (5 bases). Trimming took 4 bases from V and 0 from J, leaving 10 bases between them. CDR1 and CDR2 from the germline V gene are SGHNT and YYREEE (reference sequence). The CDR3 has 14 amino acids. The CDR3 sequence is CASSIGHLNTEAFF. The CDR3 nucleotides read TGTGCCAGCAGCATAGGACACCTGAACACTGAAGCTTTCTTT. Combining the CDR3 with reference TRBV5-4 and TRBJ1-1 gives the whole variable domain ETGVTQSPTHLIKTRGQQVTLRCSSQSGHNTVSWYQQALGQGPQFIFQYYREEENGRGNFPPRFSGLQFPNYSSELNVNALELDDSALYLCASSIGHLNTEAFFGQGTRLTVV.

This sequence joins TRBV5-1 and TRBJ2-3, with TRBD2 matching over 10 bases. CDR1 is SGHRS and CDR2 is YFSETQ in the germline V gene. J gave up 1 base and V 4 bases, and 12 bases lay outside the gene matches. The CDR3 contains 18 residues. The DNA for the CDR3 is TGCGCCAGCAGCCTCCTGGCTAGCGGGAGTCGGGGCACAGATACGCAGTATTTT. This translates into CASSLLASGSRGTDTQYF.